The clone carrying this TCR beta chain was detected only a few times. This sample was included in a study of CD8+ T cells in alopecia areata. RNA, once extracted, was reverse transcribed into cDNA for use as the sequencing template. The table came from immunoSEQ multiplex PCR; TCRdb's copy has only in-frame clones and leaves some out. The data hold approximately 120,000 clones, with less than 50% observed a single time. Collected material from alopecia areata patients comprised lesional scalp punch biopsies and peripheral blood. PBMCs were stained for CD3, CD4 and CD8, and CD4+ and CD8+ T cells were sorted. V was cut by 1 base and J by 5 bases, with 6 bases left in between. The CDR3 totals 12 residues. Germline V gene data show CDR1 as SEHNR and CDR2 as FQNEAQ (reference sequence).

This receptor was obtained from a human donor with alopecia areata. V usage is TRBV7-9 and J usage is TRBJ2-7; D is uncertain. Sequencing was done on a sample of NKG2D-low CD8+ T cells sorted from blood. Here the CDR3 reads CASSLVGHEQYF. The CDR3, as DNA: TGTGCCAGCAGCTTAGTGGGTCACGAGCAGTACTTC.